Each of the 2 T cell receptor beta chains below was sequenced from the same sample in a study of T cell changes during pregnancy in multiple sclerosis. The table came from immunoSEQ multiplex PCR; TCRdb's copy has only in-frame clones and leaves some out. The data contain roughly 53,000 clones, under 95% of them singletons. The material sequenced was CD8+ T cells from peripheral blood mononuclear cells, taken before pregnancy. The source is a female donor with multiple sclerosis, enrolled in a pregnancy study.

V usage is TRBV14 and J usage is TRBJ1-2; no firm D call. The CDR3 spans 13 residues. V lost 4 bases to trimming and J lost 1 base, with 7 bases between them. The germline V gene encodes CDR1 SGHDN and CDR2 FVKESK. The CDR3 DNA sequence: TGTGCCAGCAGCCCAGGATTTAACTATGGCTACACCTTC. Encoded protein: CASSPGFNYGYTF.

V gene TRBV11-2 combines with J gene TRBJ1-3; the D is unclear. The CDR3 spans 15 residues. V lost 5 bases to trimming and J lost 0 bases, with 11 bases between them. The germline gives CDR1 SGHAT, CDR2 FQNNGV. The CDR3 sequence is CASSLGRSSGNTIYF. As DNA, the CDR3 is TGTGCCAGCAGCCTAGGACGGAGCTCTGGAAACACCATATATTTT.